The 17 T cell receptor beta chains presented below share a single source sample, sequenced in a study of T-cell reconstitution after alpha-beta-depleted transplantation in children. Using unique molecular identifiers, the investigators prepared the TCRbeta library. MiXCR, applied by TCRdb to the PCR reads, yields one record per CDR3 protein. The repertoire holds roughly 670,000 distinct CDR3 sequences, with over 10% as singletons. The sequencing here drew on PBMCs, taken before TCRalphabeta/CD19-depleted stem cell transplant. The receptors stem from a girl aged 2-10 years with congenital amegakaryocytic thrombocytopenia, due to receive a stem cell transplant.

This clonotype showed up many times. CDR3 sequence (DNA): TGCAGTCCCATGTGGGGTCCCCACAATGAGCAGTTCTTC. Amino acids: CSPMWGPHNEQFF. The chain recombines TRBV20-1 with TRBJ2-1; D unclear. The V gene lost 8 bases and the J gene lost 5 bases, with 16 bases spanning the gap. This CDR3 has 13 amino acids. The V gene's germline CDR1 is DFQATT and CDR2 SNEGSKA (reference sequence).

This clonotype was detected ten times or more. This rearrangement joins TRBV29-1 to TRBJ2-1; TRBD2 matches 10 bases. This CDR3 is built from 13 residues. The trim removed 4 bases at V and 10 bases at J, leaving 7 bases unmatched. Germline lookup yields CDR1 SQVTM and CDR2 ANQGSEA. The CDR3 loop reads CSVASLAGMEQFF. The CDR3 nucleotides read TGCAGCGTTGCGTCACTAGCGGGAATGGAGCAGTTCTTC.

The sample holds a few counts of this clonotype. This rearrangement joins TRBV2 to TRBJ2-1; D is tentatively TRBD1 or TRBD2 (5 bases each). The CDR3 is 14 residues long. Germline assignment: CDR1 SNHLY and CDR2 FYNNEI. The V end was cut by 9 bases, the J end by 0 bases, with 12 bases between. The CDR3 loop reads CARYRDGSYNEQFF. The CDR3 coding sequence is TGTGCCAGGTATCGGGACGGCTCCTACAATGAGCAGTTCTTC.

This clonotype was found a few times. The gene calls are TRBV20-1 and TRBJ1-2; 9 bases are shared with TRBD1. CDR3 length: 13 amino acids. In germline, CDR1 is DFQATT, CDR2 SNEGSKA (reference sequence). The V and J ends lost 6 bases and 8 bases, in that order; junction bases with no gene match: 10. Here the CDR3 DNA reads TGCAGTGCAAGACAGGGGGATAACGGGGGCTACACCTTC. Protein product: CSARQGDNGGYTF.

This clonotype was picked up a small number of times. The CDR3 nucleotides are TGCGCCAGCTCGATTGGGACTAGCCGTCCCACAGATACGCAGTATTTT. It specifies CASSIGTSRPTDTQYF. The rearrangement uses TRBV5-1 and TRBJ2-3, with 9 bases fitting TRBD2. With V trimmed by 7 bases and J by 2 bases, 11 bases remained unmatched. This CDR3 comprises 16 residues. Germline-derived CDR1 and CDR2 are SGHRS and YFSETQ. Combining the CDR3 with reference TRBV5-1 and TRBJ2-3 gives the whole variable domain KAGVTQTPRYLIKTRGQQVTLSCSPISGHRSVSWYQQTPGQGLQFLFEYFSETQRNKGNFPGRFSGRQFSNSRSEMNVSTLELGDSALYLCASSIGTSRPTDTQYFGPGTRLTVL.

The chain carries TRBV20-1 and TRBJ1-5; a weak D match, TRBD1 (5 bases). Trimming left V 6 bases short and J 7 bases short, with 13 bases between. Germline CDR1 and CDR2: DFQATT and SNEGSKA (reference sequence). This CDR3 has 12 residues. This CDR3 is CSATTVSQPQHF. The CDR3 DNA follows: TGCAGTGCAACGACAGTATCCCAGCCCCAGCATTTT.

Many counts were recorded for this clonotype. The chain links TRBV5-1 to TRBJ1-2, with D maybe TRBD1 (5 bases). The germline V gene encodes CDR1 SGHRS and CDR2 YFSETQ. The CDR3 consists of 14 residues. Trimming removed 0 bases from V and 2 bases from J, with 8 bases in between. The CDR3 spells CASSLVPGNYGYTF. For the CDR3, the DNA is TGCGCCAGCAGCTTGGTTCCAGGGAACTATGGCTACACCTTC.

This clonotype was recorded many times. The CDR3 nucleotides read TGTGCCATCAGTGAGTCTAGCGGGAGTGCTGAGACCCAGTACTTC. Protein sequence: CAISESSGSAETQYF. The chain links TRBV10-3 to TRBJ2-5, with 9 bases fitting TRBD2. Germline V gene data show CDR1 as ENHRY and CDR2 as SYGVKD. V shed 0 bases and J 5 bases; nucleotides not matched to a gene: 4. The CDR3 spans 15 residues.

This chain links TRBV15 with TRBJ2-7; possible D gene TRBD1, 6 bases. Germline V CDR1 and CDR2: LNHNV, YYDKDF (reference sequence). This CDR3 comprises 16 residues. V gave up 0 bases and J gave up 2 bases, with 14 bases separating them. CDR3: CATSRDPDRTAYEQYF. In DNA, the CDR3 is TGTGCCACCAGCAGAGATCCCGACAGGACCGCCTACGAGCAGTACTTC.

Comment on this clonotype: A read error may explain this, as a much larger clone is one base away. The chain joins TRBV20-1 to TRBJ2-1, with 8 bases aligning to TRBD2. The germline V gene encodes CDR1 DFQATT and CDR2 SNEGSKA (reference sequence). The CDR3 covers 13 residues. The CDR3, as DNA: TGCAGTCCGTTAGCGGGATTAAAGGGTGAGCATTTCTTC. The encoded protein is CSPLAGLKGEHFF.

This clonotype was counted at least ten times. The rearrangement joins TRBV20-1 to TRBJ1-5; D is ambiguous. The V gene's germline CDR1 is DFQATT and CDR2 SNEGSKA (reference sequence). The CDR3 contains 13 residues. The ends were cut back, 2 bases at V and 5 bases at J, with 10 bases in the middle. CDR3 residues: CSARPDTDQPQHF. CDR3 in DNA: TGCAGTGCTAGACCCGACACCGATCAGCCCCAGCATTTT.

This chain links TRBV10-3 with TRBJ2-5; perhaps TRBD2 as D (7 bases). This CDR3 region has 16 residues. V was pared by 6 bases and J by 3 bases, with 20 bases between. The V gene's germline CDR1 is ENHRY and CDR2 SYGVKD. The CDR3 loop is CAISNNLAEGEETQYF. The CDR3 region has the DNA TGTGCCATCAGCAACAATCTAGCGGAGGGGGAAGAGACCCAGTACTTC.

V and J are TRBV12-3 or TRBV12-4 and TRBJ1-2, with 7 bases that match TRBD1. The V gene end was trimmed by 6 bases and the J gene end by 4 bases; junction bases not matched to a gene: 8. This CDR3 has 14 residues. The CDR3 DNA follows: TGTGCCAGCAGGGCCAAGCAGGGGGTCTATGGCTACACCTTC. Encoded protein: CASRAKQGVYGYTF.

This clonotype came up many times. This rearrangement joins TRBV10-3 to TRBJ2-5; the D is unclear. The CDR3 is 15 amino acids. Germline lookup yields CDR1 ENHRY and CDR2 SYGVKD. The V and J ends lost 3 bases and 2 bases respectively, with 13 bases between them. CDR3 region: CAISDDGGFQETQYF. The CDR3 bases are TGTGCCATCAGTGACGATGGTGGCTTTCAAGAGACCCAGTACTTC.

The CDR3 spells CASRLITGQDEQFF. Written as DNA, the CDR3 is TGCGCCAGCAGATTGATCACAGGGCAGGACGAGCAGTTCTTC. This chain connects TRBV5-1 to TRBJ2-1; a weak D match, TRBD1 (6 bases). The V gene lost 5 bases and the J gene lost 10 bases, with 19 bases spanning the gap. Per the germline V gene, CDR1 is SGHRS and CDR2 is YFSETQ. The CDR3 loop spans 14 amino acids.

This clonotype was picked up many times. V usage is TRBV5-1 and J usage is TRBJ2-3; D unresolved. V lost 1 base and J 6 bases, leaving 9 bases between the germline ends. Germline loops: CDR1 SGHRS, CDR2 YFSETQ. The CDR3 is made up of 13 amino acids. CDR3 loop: CASSLYESDTQYF. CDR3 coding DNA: TGCGCCAGCAGCTTGTACGAGAGTGATACGCAGTATTTT.

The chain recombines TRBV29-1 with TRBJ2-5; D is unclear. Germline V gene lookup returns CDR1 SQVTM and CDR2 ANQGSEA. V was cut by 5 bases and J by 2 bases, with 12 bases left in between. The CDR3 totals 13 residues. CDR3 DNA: TGCAGCGTTCGGACGATAAATCAAGAGACCCAGTACTTC. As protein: CSVRTINQETQYF. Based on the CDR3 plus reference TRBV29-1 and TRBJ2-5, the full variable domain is SAVISQKPSRDICQRGTSLTIQCQVDSQVTMMFWYRQQPGQSLTLIATANQGSEATYESGFVIDKFPISRPNLTFSTLTVSNMSPEDSSIYLCSVRTINQETQYFGPGTRLLVL.